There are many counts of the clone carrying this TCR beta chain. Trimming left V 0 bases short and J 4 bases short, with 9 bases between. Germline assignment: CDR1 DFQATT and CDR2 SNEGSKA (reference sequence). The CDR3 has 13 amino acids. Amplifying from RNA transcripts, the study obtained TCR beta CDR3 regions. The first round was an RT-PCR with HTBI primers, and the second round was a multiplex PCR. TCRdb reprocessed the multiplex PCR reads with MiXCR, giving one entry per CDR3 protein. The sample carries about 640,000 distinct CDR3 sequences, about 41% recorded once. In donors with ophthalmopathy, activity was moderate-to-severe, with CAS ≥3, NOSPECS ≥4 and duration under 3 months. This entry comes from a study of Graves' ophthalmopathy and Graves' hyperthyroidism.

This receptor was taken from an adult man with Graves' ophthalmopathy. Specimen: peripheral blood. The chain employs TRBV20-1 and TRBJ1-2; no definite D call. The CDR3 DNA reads TGCAGTGCTAGAGATGGGGTCCGCTATGGCTACACCTTC. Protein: CSARDGVRYGYTF.